The rows below give T cell receptor beta chains drawn from one sample of a study of blood T cell repertoires in COVID-19. Here immunoSEQ multiplex PCR was the method, and the copy in TCRdb shows in-frame clones only, minus some. The table records roughly 45,000 clones, 85% to 95% of them present only once. Sequencing used peripheral blood. These receptor sequences come from a man aged 55 to 70 with COVID-19, enrolled during active disease. CDR3s include the opening cysteine and the closing phenylalanine or tryptophan.

J: TRBJ2-2; V: TRBV19; CDR3: CASSVELFF
J: TRBJ1-6; V: TRBV5-1; CDR3: CASSYEGGSGSPLHF
J: TRBJ2-7; V: TRBV6-2/TRBV6-3; CDR3: CASSYVGTSAYEQYF
J: TRBJ2-3; V: TRBV19; CDR3: CASSIRPQPRAGHSTDTQYF
J: TRBJ2-3; V: TRBV11-3; CDR3: CASSLASGGARDTQYF
J: TRBJ1-2; V: TRBV6-5; CDR3: CASRGGRGKGYTF
J: TRBJ2-2; V: TRBV18; CDR3: CASSPAAGARGGELFF
J: TRBJ1-3; V: TRBV6-2/TRBV6-3; CDR3: CASSYADSSGNTIYF
J: TRBJ1-1; V: TRBV3-1/TRBV3-2; CDR3: CASRPGQGRDTEAFF
J: TRBJ2-7; V: TRBV6-2/TRBV6-3; CDR3: CASSRQSYEQYF
J: TRBJ1-2; V: TRBV24-1; CDR3: CATSHRDRGGYTF
J: TRBJ2-1; V: TRBV4-2; CDR3: CASSRTPGGSSYNEQFF
J: TRBJ2-2; V: TRBV9; CDR3: CASSVGPGELFF
J: TRBJ1-2; V: TRBV18; CDR3: CASSPRIPSGIQNYGYTF
J: TRBJ2-7; V: TRBV25-1; CDR3: CASTVPGSHEQYF
J: TRBJ1-3; V: TRBV9; CDR3: CASSVSSRNTIYF
J: TRBJ1-3; V: TRBV9; CDR3: CASSVGHVGNTIYF
J: TRBJ1-1; V: TRBV7-8; CDR3: CASRPDRGRTEAFF
J: TRBJ1-3; V: TRBV28; CDR3: CASRAGTYSGNTIYF
J: TRBJ2-1; V: TRBV5-8; CDR3: CASSTNTGTRTYNEQFF
J: TRBJ1-1; V: TRBV5-4; CDR3: CASSSERQGTEAFF
J: TRBJ1-2; V: TRBV29-1; CDR3: CSVEVRRGYTF